This T cell receptor (beta chain) was documented in a study of shared clonotypes between healthy human individuals. About this clone: Its cognate antigen is unknown.

Replicate PCRs run on unsorted PBMC used roughly 270 ng DNA, which was approximately 30,000 T cell genomes. How the authors handled the data: Junction-only immunoSEQ data arrived without quality scores, meaning filtering differed. The table came from immunoSEQ multiplex PCR; TCRdb's copy has only in-frame clones and leaves some out. V and J calls and clone size are copied from that table; D and trimming were computed from the DNA. The repertoire has about 460,000 clones, 75% to 80% of them found once; the top ten carry more than 10%. There were no recent acute infections or vaccinations among the donors, who were healthy HIV-negative adults. V was shortened by 5 bases and J by 5 bases, with 13 bases between the two germline ends. The CDR3 has 14 residues. CDR1 and CDR2 from the germline V gene are SEHNR and FQNEAQ (reference sequence). Broader study findings: Clonotype sharing among donors was thought likely to change with sequencing depth.

Material: PBMCs. The chain recombines TRBV7-9 with TRBJ2-1; D not resolved. The origin of this receptor is a woman in her thirties or forties in good health. Some clones in this sample may be carry-over from other donors' samples. The CDR3 region is CASSQPGPNNEQFF. In DNA form, the CDR3 reads TGTGCCAGCAGCCAACCCGGACCGAACAATGAGCAGTTCTTC. Full variable domain (outside the CDR3, taken from reference TRBV7-9 and TRBJ2-1): DTGVSQNPRHKITKRGQNVTFRCDPISEHNRLYWYRQTLGQGPEFLTYFQNEAQLEKSRLLSDRFSAERPKGSFSTLEIQRTEQGDSAMYLCASSQPGPNNEQFFGPGTRLTVL.